The 32 T cell receptor beta chains below all came from one sample that was sequenced in a study of blood T cells in healthy people across ages. The second PCR ran about 6 to 12 cycles with a sample-barcoded 5' primer and J-beta primers. Using its own MiXCR run on the 5' RACE reads, TCRdb lists one record per CDR3 protein. The table records roughly 2 million distinct CDR3 sequences, roughly 49% of them present only once. Sequencing used blood. These receptors were taken from a woman in her forties in good health.

V and J are TRBV29-1 and TRBJ2-5; 10 bases are shared with TRBD2. The trim removed 3 bases at V and 0 bases at J, leaving 4 bases unmatched. Germline lookup yields CDR1 SQVTM and CDR2 ANQGSEA. The CDR3 spans 15 residues. The CDR3 loop is CSVDLLAGYQETQYF. The CDR3 DNA reads as TGCAGCGTTGACTTACTAGCGGGGTACCAAGAGACCCAGTACTTC.

This clonotype turned up a few times. The chain is built from TRBV6-5 and TRBJ1-6; 8 bases are shared with TRBD1. CDR3 size: 16 residues. The V segment lost 6 bases and the J segment 9 bases; nucleotides outside the gene matches: 13. Germline V gene data show CDR1 as MNHEY and CDR2 as SVGAGI. The chain's CDR3 is CASRDGQGRRPSPLHF. DNA of the CDR3: TGTGCCAGCAGAGACGGACAGGGACGTCGTCCTTCACCCCTCCACTTT.

The chain uses TRBV6-2 or TRBV6-3 and TRBJ2-1; TRBD1 matches 7 bases. The V segment lost 4 bases and the J segment 6 bases; nucleotides outside the gene matches: 6. This CDR3 has 14 amino acids. CDR1 and CDR2 from the germline V gene are MNHEY and SVGEGT. In nucleotides, the CDR3 is TGTGCCAGCAGTTTTTTCGGGACAGTCAATGAGCAGTTCTTC. Translation: CASSFFGTVNEQFF.

The rearrangement joins TRBV6-6 to TRBJ2-7; no reliable D call. Per the germline V gene, CDR1 is MNHNY and CDR2 is SVGAGI (reference sequence). Trimming took off 0 bases at V and 2 bases at J, with 8 bases between the two ends. The CDR3 loop spans 14 amino acids. The CDR3 DNA is TGTGCCAGCAGTTACTCGTTCAGCACCTACGAGCAGTACTTC. Translating gives CASSYSFSTYEQYF.

This clonotype was seen a few times. The V and J genes are TRBV6-6 and TRBJ2-4; D may match TRBD1 or TRBD2 (6 bases each). This CDR3 region has 17 residues. V lost 0 bases, J lost 2 bases, and 14 bases lay in between. Germline V gene lookup returns CDR1 MNHNY and CDR2 SVGAGI (reference sequence). CDR3 sequence: CASSYSKEGGSKNIQYF. CDR3 bases: TGTGCCAGCAGTTACTCGAAGGAGGGGGGATCCAAAAACATTCAGTACTTC.

The chain carries TRBV5-1 and TRBJ2-1, with TRBD1 matching 8 bases. The CDR3 extends over 14 amino acids. V lost 7 bases and J lost 5; bases outside the gene matches: 8. CDR1 SGHRS and CDR2 YFSETQ come from the germline V gene. The CDR3 loop is CASGRQGADNEQFF. The CDR3, as DNA: TGCGCCAGCGGTCGGCAGGGGGCCGACAATGAGCAGTTCTTC.

This chain uses TRBV6-1 with TRBJ2-5; the D gene is possibly TRBD1 (5 bases). This CDR3 contains 14 residues. The germline V and J ends were trimmed by 1 base and 5 bases, with 11 bases remaining between them. The germline V gene encodes CDR1 MNHNS and CDR2 SASEGT. CDR3: CASSEDLGRETQYF. The DNA of the CDR3 is TGTGCCAGCAGTGAAGATCTGGGGCGGGAGACCCAGTACTTC.

This clonotype was seen a handful of times. This rearrangement joins TRBV20-1 to TRBJ2-4; no definite D call. The CDR3 spans 13 residues. V lost 0 bases and J lost 8, with 11 bases in between. Germline CDR1 reads DFQATT; CDR2 reads SNEGSKA (reference sequence). CDR3 region: CSAREGLVDIQYF. As DNA, the CDR3 is TGCAGTGCTAGAGAAGGGTTGGTGGACATTCAGTACTTC.

The chain joins TRBV10-3 to TRBJ1-5; possible D gene TRBD1, 6 bases. This CDR3 has 16 residues. Germline CDR1 ENHRY, CDR2 SYGVKD. With 0 bases removed from V and 2 bases from J, the gap between germline ends came to 11 bases. The chain's CDR3 is CAISESRGRGNQPQHF. CDR3 nucleotides: TGTGCCATCAGTGAGTCGCGGGGGCGAGGCAATCAGCCCCAGCATTTT.

The J gene is TRBJ1-2, the V gene TRBV4-2, with D unresolved. CDR1 is LGHNA, CDR2 YNFKEQ, per germline. Between the trimmed V and J ends, which lost 2 bases and 2 bases, there was a span of 12 bases. The CDR3 length is 15 residues. This CDR3 reads CASSQPHGVNYGYTF. DNA of the CDR3: TGTGCCAGCAGCCAACCCCACGGGGTCAACTATGGCTACACCTTC.

The CDR3 DNA reads TGTGCCAGCAGGGAGCCTGGGGTTGGCGAGCAGTACTTC. This gives the protein CASREPGVGEQYF. The chain couples TRBV6-5 to TRBJ2-7; D remains unclear. The CDR3 has 13 amino acids. The ends were cut back, 6 bases at V and 6 bases at J, with 15 bases in the middle. Germline CDR1 and CDR2: MNHEY and SVGAGI.

The V call is TRBV11-2, the J call TRBJ1-2; TRBD1 matches 11 bases. Germline CDR1 and CDR2: SGHAT and FQNNGV. V lost 2 bases to trimming and J lost 0 bases; unmatched junction nucleotides: 8. CDR3 length: 18 amino acids. The CDR3 protein is CASSLTGGQGAANYGYTF. CDR3 nucleotide sequence: TGTGCCAGCAGCTTAACGGGAGGACAGGGGGCAGCTAACTATGGCTACACCTTC.

The rearrangement joins TRBV7-2 to TRBJ1-6, with TRBD1 as a possible D gene (6 bases). The CDR3 totals 16 residues. V dropped 5 bases and J dropped 1 base, with 12 bases sitting between them. The germline V gene encodes CDR1 SGHTA and CDR2 FQGNSA. The CDR3 bases are TGTGCCAGCAGCCTCGGGGGGGCATCCTATAATTCACCCCTCCACTTT. Its translation: CASSLGGASYNSPLHF.

The genes are TRBV4-1 and TRBJ2-7, with D perhaps TRBD1 (5 bases). V lost 4 bases to trimming and J lost 5 bases, with 21 bases between them. Germline V CDR1 and CDR2: MGHRA, YSYEKL. The CDR3 runs 16 residues. Here the CDR3 DNA reads TGCGCCAGCAGCCTCAACCCGACAGTTTTGATGAACGAGCAGTACTTC. It codes for CASSLNPTVLMNEQYF.

The V call is TRBV7-3, the J call TRBJ2-3; 9 bases line up with TRBD1. This CDR3 spans 14 amino acids. The germline V gene has CDR1 SGHTA and CDR2 FQGTGA. The V gene end was trimmed by 4 bases and the J gene end by 6 bases; junction bases not matched to a gene: 5. The CDR3 is CASSSGQGYDTQYF. The CDR3 coding sequence is TGTGCCAGCAGCTCGGGACAGGGTTACGATACGCAGTATTTT.

CDR3 residues: CASSRQGATGELFF. The CDR3 nucleotides are TGTGCCAGCAGTAGACAGGGGGCAACCGGGGAGCTGTTTTTT. V gene TRBV28 combines with J gene TRBJ2-2; 10 bases line up with TRBD1. V lost 5 bases and J lost 5; bases outside the gene matches: 2. The CDR3 loop spans 14 amino acids. The germline V gene encodes CDR1 MDHEN and CDR2 SYDVKM.

This clonotype was recorded a few times. The chain links TRBV20-1 to TRBJ2-1; 7 nucleotides line up with TRBD2. Trimming at V came to 4 bases and at J to 1 base, leaving 4 bases not matched to a gene. This CDR3 comprises 14 residues. CDR1 and CDR2 from the germline V gene are DFQATT and SNEGSKA (reference sequence). CDR3 protein: CSATGSGSYNEQFF. CDR3 nucleotide sequence: TGCAGTGCTACAGGTAGCGGGTCCTACAATGAGCAGTTCTTC.

J is TRBJ2-3 and V is TRBV29-1; weak D call: TRBD2 (6 bases). This CDR3 has 13 residues. Trimming took 4 bases from V and 4 from J, leaving 12 bases between them. Germline V gene lookup returns CDR1 SQVTM and CDR2 ANQGSEA. The CDR3 DNA follows: TGCAGCGTTGGGGGGGATCCTTCAGATACGCAGTATTTT. It specifies CSVGGDPSDTQYF.

This clonotype was seen a handful of times. V usage is TRBV12-3 or TRBV12-4 and J usage is TRBJ1-4; TRBD1 aligns across 8 bases. The CDR3 loop spans 14 amino acids. The J segment lost 6 bases and the V segment lost 5 bases, leaving 5 bases of the junction unmatched. The CDR3 DNA follows: TGTGCCAGCAGTACCGGACAGGGATATGAAAAACTGTTTTTT. Translation gives CASSTGQGYEKLFF.

This clonotype occurred a few times. The chain is built from TRBV29-1 and TRBJ2-5, with unresolved D. CDR1 and CDR2 (germline): SQVTM, ANQGSEA. The length of the CDR3 is 12 residues. Trimming removed 7 bases at V and 3 bases at J, with 12 bases between. The CDR3 spells CSELKAEETQYF. The CDR3 nucleotides read TGCAGCGAACTAAAGGCGGAAGAGACCCAGTACTTC.

The chain is built from TRBV5-1 and TRBJ1-1; D might be TRBD1 (5 bases). The germline V gene encodes CDR1 SGHRS and CDR2 YFSETQ. The V end lost 6 bases, the J end lost 5 bases, and 14 bases lay between the germline ends. The CDR3 is 13 residues long. The CDR3 is CASMGDALTEAFF. The CDR3 bases are TGCGCCAGCATGGGGGATGCGTTGACTGAAGCTTTCTTT.

This clonotype was observed a few times. The rearrangement links TRBV29-1 to TRBJ2-6; D remains unclear. Germline CDR1 and CDR2: SQVTM and ANQGSEA. Deletions cut 8 bases from V and 4 bases from J, with 3 bases between. The CDR3 consists of 10 residues. The CDR3 nucleotides are TGCAGCCTCGGGGCCAACGTCCTGACTTTC. It encodes CSLGANVLTF.

This clonotype was seen more than once but under ten times. Mismatch with germline at one junction end may stem from a read error. The rearrangement uses TRBV10-3 and TRBJ2-1; D is unclear. The CDR3 runs 11 residues. Germline CDR1 is ENHRY and CDR2 is SYGVKD. CDR3: CAISELDEQFF. The CDR3 DNA is TGTGCCATCAGCGAGTTGGATGAGCAGTTCTTC.

The V call is TRBV10-1, the J call TRBJ2-1; 9 bases are shared with TRBD2. J gave up 5 bases and V 10 bases, and 9 bases lay outside the gene matches. The germline gives CDR1 WNHNN, CDR2 SYGVQD (reference sequence). The CDR3 length is 14 residues. The CDR3 sequence is CATSTGLAHNEQFF. In nucleotides, the CDR3 is TGCGCCACGTCAACGGGACTAGCCCACAATGAGCAGTTCTTC.

The rearrangement joins TRBV4-3 to TRBJ2-7; D call uncertain. The CDR3 is 14 amino acids. CDR1 is LGHNA, CDR2 YSLEER, per germline. V was pared by 2 bases and J by 0 bases, with 8 bases between. DNA for the CDR3: TGCGCCAGCAGCCAATGGCAGGCCTCCTACGAGCAGTACTTC. Translating it yields CASSQWQASYEQYF.

CDR3 bases: TGTGCCAGCAGCTCAACTAAACCGGGACAGGGATACACTGAAGCTTTCTTT. Its translation: CASSSTKPGQGYTEAFF. The chain links TRBV11-2 to TRBJ1-1; 9 bases fit TRBD1. Germline V gene lookup returns CDR1 SGHAT and CDR2 FQNNGV. V lost 4 bases to trimming and J lost 3 bases; unmatched junction nucleotides: 12. This CDR3 has 17 residues.

This clonotype was observed a handful of times. In nucleotides, the CDR3 is TGCAGTGCTAGTGACAGGGGAGGCATAGAAGAGACCCAGTACTTC. It translates to CSASDRGGIEETQYF. V and J are TRBV20-1 and TRBJ2-5; 8 bases align to TRBD1. Germline V CDR1 and CDR2: DFQATT, SNEGSKA (reference sequence). V lost 3 bases and J lost 3; bases outside the gene matches: 9. The CDR3 consists of 15 residues.

Here the CDR3 reads CSVAYRAPTDTQYF. In DNA form, the CDR3 reads TGCAGCGTTGCCTATAGGGCGCCTACAGATACGCAGTATTTT. The chain has TRBV29-1 and TRBJ2-3; D not resolved. The CDR3 is 14 residues long. V was cut by 4 bases and J by 3 bases, with 14 bases left in between. Germline-derived CDR1 and CDR2 are SQVTM and ANQGSEA.

The genes are TRBV4-2 and TRBJ1-2; weak D call: TRBD1 (5 bases). The V end lost 5 bases, the J end lost 3 bases, and 16 bases lay between the germline ends. The CDR3 spans 15 residues. Looked up from germline, CDR1 is LGHNA and CDR2 is YNFKEQ. CDR3 nucleotides: TGTGCCAGCAGCAGGGACTTCTCCTTCGACTATGGCTACACCTTC. It yields the protein CASSRDFSFDYGYTF.

The table lists this clonotype with a few counts. J is TRBJ2-3 and V is TRBV11-2; 9 positions agree with TRBD1. V shed 0 bases and J 2 bases; nucleotides not matched to a gene: 3. The CDR3 is made up of 16 amino acids. CDR1 SGHAT and CDR2 FQNNGV come from the germline V gene. The CDR3, as DNA: TGTGCCAGCAGCTTAGAAACAGGGGGCTACACAGATACGCAGTATTTT. It encodes CASSLETGGYTDTQYF.

The chain carries TRBV5-4 and TRBJ2-5, with D possibly matching TRBD2 (5 bases). CDR3 length equals 14 residues. Germline V gene data show CDR1 as SGHNT and CDR2 as YYREEE (reference sequence). Deletions cut 7 bases from V and 5 bases from J, with 18 bases between. The CDR3 is CASHHVGMQETQYF. The CDR3 nucleotides read TGTGCCAGCCACCATGTCGGGATGCAGGAGACCCAGTACTTC.

This chain uses TRBV20-1 with TRBJ2-3, with 7 bases aligning to TRBD1. The CDR3 totals 12 residues. CDR1 is DFQATT and CDR2 is SNEGSKA in the germline V gene (reference sequence). V lost 8 bases to trimming and J lost 2 bases; unmatched junction nucleotides: 4. The CDR3 DNA sequence: TGCAGTCCACAGGGGAACACAGATACGCAGTATTTT. Amino acid sequence: CSPQGNTDTQYF.